The 9 T cell receptor beta chains below come from one sample, sequenced in a study of Graves' ophthalmopathy and Graves' hyperthyroidism. Beta-chain TCR CDR3 regions were amplified from RNA transcripts. The first-round RT-PCR employed HTBI primers together with the Qiagen OneStep RT-PCR kit. A multiplex PCR was then performed as the second round. TCRdb ran MiXCR on the multiplex PCR reads and lists one entry per CDR3 protein. The table records 200,000 to 250,000 distinct CDR3 sequences, 25% to 30% of them present only once. The specimen was peripheral blood. Receptors originate from a man aged 50-59 years with Graves' ophthalmopathy.

This clonotype was found many times. The chain has TRBV29-1 and TRBJ2-7; TRBD1 matches at 7 bases. The V gene end was trimmed by 7 bases and the J gene end by 3 bases; junction bases not matched to a gene: 6. The CDR3 is 12 residues long. Germline V gene data show CDR1 as SQVTM and CDR2 as ANQGSEA. Here the CDR3 DNA reads TGCAGCGCCGGACGACAGGGCTACGAGCAGTACTTC. Encoded protein: CSAGRQGYEQYF.

The CDR3 DNA follows: TGTGCCAGCAATCAACAGGTGATGGTGGACACTGAAGCTTTCTTT. Translation gives CASNQQVMVDTEAFF. The chain links TRBV6-1 to TRBJ1-1, with D possibly matching TRBD1 (5 bases). This CDR3 has 15 amino acids. CDR1 is MNHNS, CDR2 SASEGT, per germline. Trimming left V 7 bases short and J 3 bases short, with 18 bases between.

This clonotype came up many times. V usage is TRBV20-1 and J usage is TRBJ2-4, with TRBD2 identical over 11 bases. Germline V lookup: CDR1 DFQATT, CDR2 SNEGSKA (reference sequence). V shed 4 bases and J 4 bases; nucleotides not matched to a gene: 6. The CDR3 runs 15 residues. The CDR3 coding sequence is TGCAGTGCTACCCTACTAGCGGGGGAAAAAAACATTCAGTACTTC. Protein: CSATLLAGEKNIQYF.

The J gene is TRBJ1-6, the V gene TRBV10-3; 8 bases fit TRBD1. CDR3 size: 15 residues. Trimming removed 6 bases from V and 8 bases from J; junction bases left unmatched: 9. Germline CDR1 and CDR2: ENHRY and SYGVKD. DNA for the CDR3: TGTGCCATCAGCGGACAGGGCAGGCGGGATTCACCCCTCCACTTT. Translated, it gives CAISGQGRRDSPLHF.

This clonotype showed up many times. The J gene is TRBJ2-7, the V gene TRBV13; TRBD1 matches 7 bases. Per the germline V gene, CDR1 is PRHDT and CDR2 is FYEKMQ (reference sequence). With V trimmed by 3 bases and J by 2 bases, 7 bases remained unmatched. This CDR3 contains 15 residues. CDR3 nucleotide sequence: TGTGCCAGCAGCTTTGGTACAGGGGTAACCTACGAGCAGTACTTC. Amino acid sequence: CASSFGTGVTYEQYF.

The chain recombines TRBV6-5 with TRBJ2-7, with D uncertain. Looked up from germline, CDR1 is MNHEY and CDR2 is SVGAGI. The CDR3 has 17 amino acids. V lost 0 bases and J 4 bases, leaving 19 bases between the germline ends. CDR3 nucleotides: TGTGCCAGCAGTTACTCGATCGTGGGAAGATTTACATACGAGCAGTACTTC. It translates to CASSYSIVGRFTYEQYF.

This clonotype came up many times. The chain is built from TRBV4-1 and TRBJ2-2; 8 nucleotides agree with TRBD1. Germline CDR1 and CDR2: MGHRA and YSYEKL. Trimming took 5 bases from V and 1 from J; bases not matched to a gene: 6. The CDR3 is 16 amino acids. The CDR3: CASSRTGGMNTGELFF. CDR3 nucleotide sequence: TGCGCCAGCAGCAGAACAGGGGGAATGAACACCGGGGAGCTGTTTTTT.

This clonotype was picked up many times. The chain couples TRBV19 to TRBJ2-5; the match to TRBD1 covers 8 bases. In germline, CDR1 is LNHDA, CDR2 SQIVND (reference sequence). This CDR3 is 12 amino acids long. J gave up 9 bases and V 6 bases, and 6 bases lay outside the gene matches. CDR3 residues: CASSGQGESQYF. The CDR3 coding sequence is TGTGCCAGTAGCGGACAGGGTGAATCCCAGTACTTC.

The rearrangement joins TRBV6-1 to TRBJ1-2; TRBD1 matches at 7 bases. With V trimmed by 7 bases and J by 2 bases, 7 bases remained unmatched. Germline CDR1 reads MNHNS; CDR2 reads SASEGT. This CDR3 has 14 amino acids. The CDR3 coding sequence is TGTGCCAGCACCCGGACAGGTCTCAACTATGGCTACACCTTC. This gives the protein CASTRTGLNYGYTF.